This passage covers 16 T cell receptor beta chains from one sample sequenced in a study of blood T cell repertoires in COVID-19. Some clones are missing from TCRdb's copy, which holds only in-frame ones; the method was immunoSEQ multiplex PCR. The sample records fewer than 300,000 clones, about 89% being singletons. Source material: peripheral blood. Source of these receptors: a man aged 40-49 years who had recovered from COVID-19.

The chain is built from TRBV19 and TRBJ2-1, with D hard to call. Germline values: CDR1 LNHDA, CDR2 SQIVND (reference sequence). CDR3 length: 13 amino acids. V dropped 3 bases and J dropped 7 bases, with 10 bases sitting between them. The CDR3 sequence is CASSISVRNEQFF. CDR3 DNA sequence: TGTGCCAGTAGTATCTCGGTCCGTAATGAGCAGTTCTTC. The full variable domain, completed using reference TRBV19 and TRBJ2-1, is DGGITQSPKYLFRKEGQNVTLSCEQNLNHDAMYWYRQDPGQGLRLIYYSQIVNDFQKGDIAEGYSVSREKKESFPLTVTSAQKNPTAFYLCASSISVRNEQFFGPGTRLTVL.

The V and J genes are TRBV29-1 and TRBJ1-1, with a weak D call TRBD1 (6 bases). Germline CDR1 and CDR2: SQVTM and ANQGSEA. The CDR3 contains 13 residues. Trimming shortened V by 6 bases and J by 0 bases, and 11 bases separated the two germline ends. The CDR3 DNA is TGCAGCGTGGGGACACGGATGAACACTGAAGCTTTCTTT. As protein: CSVGTRMNTEAFF.

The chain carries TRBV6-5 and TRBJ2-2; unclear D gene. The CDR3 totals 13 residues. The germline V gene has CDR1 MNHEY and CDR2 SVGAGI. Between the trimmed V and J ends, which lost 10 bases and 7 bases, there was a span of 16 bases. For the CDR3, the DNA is TGTGCCACCTCCCCCGCCGGTGGCGGGGAGCTGTTTTTT. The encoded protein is CATSPAGGGELFF.

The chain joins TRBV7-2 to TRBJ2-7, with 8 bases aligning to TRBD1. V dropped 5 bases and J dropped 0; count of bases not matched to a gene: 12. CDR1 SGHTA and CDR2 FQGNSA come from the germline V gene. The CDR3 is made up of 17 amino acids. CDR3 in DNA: TGTGCCAGCAGCAAACAGGGGGGCGGAAGGAGCTCCTACGAGCAGTACTTC. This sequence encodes CASSKQGGGRSSYEQYF.

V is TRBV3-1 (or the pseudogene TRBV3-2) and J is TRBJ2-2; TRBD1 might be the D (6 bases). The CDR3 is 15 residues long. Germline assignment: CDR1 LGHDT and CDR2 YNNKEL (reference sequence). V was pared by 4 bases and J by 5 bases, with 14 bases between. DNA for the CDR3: TGTGCCAGCAGCCTTCTGGGGGCGCTGACCGGGGAGCTGTTTTTT. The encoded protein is CASSLLGALTGELFF.

The CDR3 DNA sequence: TGCAGCGTTGAAATGGATAGCAGGGGGCTTTCGGGCGCCAAAAACATTCAGTACTTC. It encodes CSVEMDSRGLSGAKNIQYF. J is TRBJ2-4 and V is TRBV29-1; 8 nucleotides agree with TRBD1. With 2 bases clipped from V and 1 base from J, the junction kept 16 bases outside the gene matches. There are 19 residues in the CDR3. Per the germline V gene, CDR1 is SQVTM and CDR2 is ANQGSEA.

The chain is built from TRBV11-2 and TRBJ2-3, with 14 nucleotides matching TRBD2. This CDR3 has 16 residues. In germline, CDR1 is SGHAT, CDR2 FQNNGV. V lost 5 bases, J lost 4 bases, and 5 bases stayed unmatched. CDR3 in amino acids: CASSTGLAGGPDTQYF. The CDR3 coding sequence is TGTGCCAGCAGCACTGGACTAGCGGGGGGCCCAGATACGCAGTATTTT.

The CDR3: CASSQRTGLNTEAFF. As DNA, the CDR3 is TGTGCCAGCAGCCAAAGGACAGGTTTGAACACTGAAGCTTTCTTT. The gene calls are TRBV4-2 and TRBJ1-1; 7 nucleotides line up with TRBD1. CDR3 length: 15 residues. V dropped 2 bases and J dropped 0; count of bases not matched to a gene: 3. Looked up from germline, CDR1 is LGHNA and CDR2 is YNFKEQ.

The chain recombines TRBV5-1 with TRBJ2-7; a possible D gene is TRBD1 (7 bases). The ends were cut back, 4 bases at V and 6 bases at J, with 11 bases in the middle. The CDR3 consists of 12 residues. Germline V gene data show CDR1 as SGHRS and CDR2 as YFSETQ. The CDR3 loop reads CASSQQGGEQYF. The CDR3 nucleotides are TGCGCCAGCAGCCAGCAGGGGGGCGAGCAGTACTTC.

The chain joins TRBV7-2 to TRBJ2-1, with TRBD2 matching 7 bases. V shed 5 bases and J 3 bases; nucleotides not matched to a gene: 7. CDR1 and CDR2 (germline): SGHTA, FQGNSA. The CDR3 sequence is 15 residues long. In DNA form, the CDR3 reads TGTGCCAGCAGCCCCTCGGCGGGAGACTACAATGAGCAGTTCTTC. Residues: CASSPSAGDYNEQFF. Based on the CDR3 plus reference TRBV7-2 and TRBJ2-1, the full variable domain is GAGVSQSPSNKVTEKGKDVELRCDPISGHTALYWYRQSLGQGLEFLIYFQGNSAPDKSGLPSDRFSAERTGGSVSTLTIQRTQQEDSAVYLCASSPSAGDYNEQFFGPGTRLTVL.

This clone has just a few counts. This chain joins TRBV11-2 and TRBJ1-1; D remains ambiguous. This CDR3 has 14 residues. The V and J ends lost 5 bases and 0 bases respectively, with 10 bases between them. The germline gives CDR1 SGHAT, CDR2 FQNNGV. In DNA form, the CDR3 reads TGTGCCAGCAGCCGGAACGGGATGAACACTGAAGCTTTCTTT. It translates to CASSRNGMNTEAFF.

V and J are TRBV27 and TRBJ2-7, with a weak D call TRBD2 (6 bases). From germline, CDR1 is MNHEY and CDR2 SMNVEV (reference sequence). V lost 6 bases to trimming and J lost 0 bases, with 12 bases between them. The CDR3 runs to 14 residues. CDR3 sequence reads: CASRGLGGSYEQYF. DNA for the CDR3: TGTGCCAGCAGGGGGCTGGGGGGCTCCTACGAGCAGTACTTC.

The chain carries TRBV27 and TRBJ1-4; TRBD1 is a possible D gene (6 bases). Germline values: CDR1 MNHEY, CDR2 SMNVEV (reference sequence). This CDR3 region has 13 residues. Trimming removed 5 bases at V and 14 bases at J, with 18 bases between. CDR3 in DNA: TGTGCCAGCAGTCCCAGGACAGCTCGAGAGCTGTTTTTT. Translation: CASSPRTARELFF.

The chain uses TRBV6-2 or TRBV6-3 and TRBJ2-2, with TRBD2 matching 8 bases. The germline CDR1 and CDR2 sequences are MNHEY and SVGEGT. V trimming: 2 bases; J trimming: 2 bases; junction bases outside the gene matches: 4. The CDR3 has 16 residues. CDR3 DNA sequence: TGTGCCAGCAGTTACCGTATAGCGGGAAACACCGGGGAGCTGTTTTTT. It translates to CASSYRIAGNTGELFF.

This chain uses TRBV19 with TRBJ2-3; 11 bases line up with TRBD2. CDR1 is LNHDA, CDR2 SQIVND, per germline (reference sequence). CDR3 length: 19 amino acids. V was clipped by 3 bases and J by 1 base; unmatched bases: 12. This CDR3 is CASSMASGGSVGGTDTQYF. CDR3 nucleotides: TGTGCCAGTAGTATGGCTAGCGGGGGGTCCGTAGGTGGCACAGATACGCAGTATTTT.

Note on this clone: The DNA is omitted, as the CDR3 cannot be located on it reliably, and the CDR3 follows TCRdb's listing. CDR3: CASSTLGLAGERYEQYF. V and J are TRBV18 and TRBJ2-7; the tabulated D call, TRBD2, remains unverified against the DNA. The CDR3 spans 17 residues, counting both ends. Germline V lookup: CDR1 KGHSH, CDR2 LQKENI.